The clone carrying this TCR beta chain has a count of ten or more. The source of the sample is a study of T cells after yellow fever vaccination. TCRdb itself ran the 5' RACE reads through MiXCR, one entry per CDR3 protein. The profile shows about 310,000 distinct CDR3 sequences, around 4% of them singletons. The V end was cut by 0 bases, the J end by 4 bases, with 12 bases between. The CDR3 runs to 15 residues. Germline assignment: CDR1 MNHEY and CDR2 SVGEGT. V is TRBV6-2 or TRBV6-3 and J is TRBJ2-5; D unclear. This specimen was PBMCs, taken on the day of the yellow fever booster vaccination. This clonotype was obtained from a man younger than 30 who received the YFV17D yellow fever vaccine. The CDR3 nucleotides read TGTGCCAGCAGTTACTCGTCTAGGGATCGAGAGACCCAGTACTTC. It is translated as CASSYSSRDRETQYF.